The 6 T cell receptor beta chains below were found in one sample sequenced in a study of Graves' ophthalmopathy and Graves' hyperthyroidism. RNA transcripts were the template, and TCR beta CDR3 regions were amplified from them. The first round was an RT-PCR with HTBI primers, and the second round was a multiplex PCR. TCRdb re-called the multiplex PCR reads with MiXCR, one entry per CDR3 protein. Here the sample spans over 650,000 distinct CDR3 sequences, 35% to 50% being singletons. Sequencing used peripheral blood. Source of these receptors: an adult man with Graves' ophthalmopathy.

Turning to this clonotype: One base away lies a much larger clone, so this may be a sequencing read error. The J gene is TRBJ1-2, the V gene TRBV5-5; 7 nucleotides align to TRBD1. The V gene's germline CDR1 is SGHKS and CDR2 YYEKEE (reference sequence). The CDR3 length is 14 residues. CDR3 region: CANSRGQVNYGYTF. In nucleotides, the CDR3 is TGTGCCAACAGCCGCGGACAGGTTAACTATGGCTACACCTTC.

The rearrangement joins TRBV7-9 to TRBJ2-1; the match to TRBD1 covers 9 bases. This CDR3 is built from 18 residues. Germline-derived CDR1 and CDR2 are SEHNR and FQNEAQ (reference sequence). Trimming cost V 5 bases and J 0 bases; bases outside gene matches: 11. The CDR3 DNA follows: TGTGCCAGCAGCCCAGCCCGGGACAGGGAGAGCTCCTACAATGAGCAGTTCTTC. Translating gives CASSPARDRESSYNEQFF. The entire variable domain, with the rest obtained from reference TRBV7-9 and TRBJ2-1, is as follows: DTGVSQNPRHKITKRGQNVTFRCDPISEHNRLYWYRQTLGQGPEFLTYFQNEAQLEKSRLLSDRFSAERPKGSFSTLEIQRTEQGDSAMYLCASSPARDRESSYNEQFFGPGTRLTVL.

This chain uses TRBV7-9 with TRBJ2-2; D assignment may be TRBD1 or TRBD2 (5 bases each). Trimming stripped 2 bases from V and 8 bases from J, with 9 bases between. In germline, CDR1 is SEHNR, CDR2 FQNEAQ (reference sequence). The CDR3 has 13 amino acids. The chain's CDR3 is CASSLNGAGELFF. In nucleotides, the CDR3 is TGTGCCAGCAGCTTAAACGGGGCTGGGGAGCTGTTTTTT.

This chain connects TRBV10-3 to TRBJ1-5, with D possibly TRBD1 on 5 matching bases. This CDR3 region has 14 residues. Deletions cut 6 bases from V and 9 bases from J, with 18 bases between. Looked up from germline, CDR1 is ENHRY and CDR2 is SYGVKD. The CDR3 sequence is CAIRPHGGWWPQHF. As DNA, the CDR3 is TGTGCCATCAGGCCCCACGGGGGATGGTGGCCCCAGCATTTT.

This clonotype was picked up many times. The genes are TRBV29-1 and TRBJ1-4; a possible D gene is TRBD1 (6 bases). The germline V gene has CDR1 SQVTM and CDR2 ANQGSEA. Trimming shortened V by 0 bases and J by 7 bases, and 15 bases separated the two germline ends. The CDR3 spans 15 residues. The CDR3 DNA reads as TGCAGCGTTGAAGATAAAAGGGGGAGAGGTGAAAAACTGTTTTTT. This gives the protein CSVEDKRGRGEKLFF.

This rearrangement joins TRBV15 to TRBJ2-5; 8 bases agree with TRBD1. The CDR3 loop spans 15 amino acids. Looked up from germline, CDR1 is LNHNV and CDR2 is YYDKDF (reference sequence). V lost 8 bases and J lost 1; bases outside the gene matches: 9. The CDR3 spells CATRQGSSFQETQYF. In DNA, the CDR3 is TGTGCCACCCGACAGGGGAGCTCGTTCCAAGAGACCCAGTACTTC.